This T cell receptor beta chain was sequenced during a study of cytomegalovirus exposure and HLA in healthy donors. Points from the study as a whole: Most likely, a cluster of highly shared sequence variants arose as a sequencing artifact.

60 Vbeta and 13 Jbeta primers were used in PCR. Original data processing: Later, an analysis found some 80 million unique TCR beta chains, and 8.5 million to 12 million of these were shared. Profiled with immunoSEQ multiplex PCR; TCRdb holds only in-frame clones, not every one. From that table come the V and J calls and clone size; the DNA was used to work out D and trimming. There are roughly 120,000 clones in the sample; about 63% occur only once, and about 1.5% lies in the top ten. Regarding this clone: What it recognizes is unknown.

Losses at the gene ends were 4 bases for V and 9 bases for J; bases not matched to a gene: 16. The CDR3 has 16 residues. Germline assignment: CDR1 SGHNT and CDR2 YYREEE (reference sequence). The J gene is TRBJ2-1, the V gene TRBV5-4; 7 nucleotides align to TRBD1. The sequenced sample consisted of PBMCs. This clonotype was obtained from a man younger than 40 in good health and CMV-seropositive. CDR3 nucleotides: TGTGCCAGCAGCCCGGAGGCGGAGCGGCACAGGGGTGAGCAGTTCTTC. Translation: CASSPEAERHRGEQFF.